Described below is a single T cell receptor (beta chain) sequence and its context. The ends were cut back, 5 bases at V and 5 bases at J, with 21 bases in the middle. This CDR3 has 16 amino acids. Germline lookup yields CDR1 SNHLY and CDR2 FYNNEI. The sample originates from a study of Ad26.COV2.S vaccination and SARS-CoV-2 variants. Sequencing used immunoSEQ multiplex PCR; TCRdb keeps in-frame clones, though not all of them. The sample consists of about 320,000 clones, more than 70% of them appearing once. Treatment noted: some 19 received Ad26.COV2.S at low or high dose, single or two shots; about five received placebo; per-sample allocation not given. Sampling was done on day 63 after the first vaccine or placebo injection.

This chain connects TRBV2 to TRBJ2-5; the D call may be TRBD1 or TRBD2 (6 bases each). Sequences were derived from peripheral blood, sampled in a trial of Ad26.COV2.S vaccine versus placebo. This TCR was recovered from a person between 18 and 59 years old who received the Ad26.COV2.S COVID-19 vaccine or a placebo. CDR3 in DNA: TGTGCCAGCAGTCCGATAGAGATGACAGGAGGGGAGACCCAGTACTTC. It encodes CASSPIEMTGGETQYF.